This T cell receptor (beta chain) is from a study of CD8+CD57+ T cells in acquired aplastic anemia. Of note for this clonotype: Its antigen remains unknown.

CDR3 and TCR beta VDJ profiling relied on genomic DNA as the template. Each CDR3 protein is one row after TCRdb ran MiXCR on the reads. The data contain around 200,000 distinct CDR3 sequences, roughly half of them singletons. The CDR3 spans 12 residues. Germline V gene data show CDR1 as LNHNV and CDR2 as YYDKDF (reference sequence). V was clipped by 3 bases and J by 7 bases, with 10 bases between them. Study-level findings and limits: Patients did not significantly differ from controls in CD8+ Simpson's diversity.

The sequencing input was sorted CD4+, CD8+, or CD8+CD57+ T cells (not recorded which) from PBMCs. V and J are TRBV15 and TRBJ2-7; D is unresolved. The clonotype comes from a human donor in good health, serving as a control. CDR3 loop: CATSSTGREQYF. The CDR3, as DNA: TGTGCCACCAGCAGCACCGGACGAGAGCAGTACTTC.